The rows below give T cell receptor beta chains drawn from one sample of a study of TIL therapy for anti-PD-1-resistant metastatic lung cancer. Assay: immunoSEQ multiplex PCR; the TCRdb copy retains only in-frame clones and omits some. Here the sample spans about 19,000 clones, approximately 79% being singletons. Sequences were derived from blood, sampled at baseline. Receptor source: a person aged 25 to 80 with non-small cell lung cancer. The CDR3 runs from the conserved cysteine through the conserved F or W. The D gene is left open where the match is weak. For some rows the clone size is stated as once, few or many, or as a class when expanded; others skip it.

j_call d_call clone_size v_call cdr3_aa cdr3_nt
TRBJ1-2 - - TRBV29-1 CSVPREIGMAYGYTF TGCAGCGTTCCCAGGGAAATCGGAATGGCCTATGGCTACACCTTC
TRBJ2-7 TRBD2 - TRBV3-1/TRBV3-2 CASSRPTSGRAYSYEQYF TGTGCCAGCAGCCGACCGACTAGCGGGAGAGCCTACTCCTACGAGCAGTACTTC
TRBJ1-1 TRBD1 - TRBV3-1/TRBV3-2 CASSRLDRGTEAFF TGTGCCAGCAGCCGCTTGGACAGGGGCACTGAAGCTTTCTTT
TRBJ1-5 - few TRBV5-6 CASSLRGYSNQPQHF TGTGCCAGCAGCTTGAGAGGGTACAGCAATCAGCCCCAGCATTTT
TRBJ1-3 - - TRBV18 CASSSRRGSGNTIYF TGTGCCAGCTCTTCCAGGCGGGGCTCTGGAAACACCATATATTTT
TRBJ2-1 - few TRBV30 CAWSRMRSSYNEQFF TGTGCCTGGAGCCGGATGAGGAGCTCCTACAATGAGCAGTTCTTC
TRBJ1-4 - - TRBV5-5 CASSRDVGKLFF TGTGCCAGCAGCCGGGACGTAGGAAAACTGTTTTTT
TRBJ1-2 - - TRBV20-1 CSAPGPYGYTF TGCAGTGCTCCAGGCCCCTATGGCTACACCTTC
TRBJ1-3 - large TRBV4-3 CASSQRHGGRSGNTIYF TGCGCCAGCAGCCAAAGACATGGAGGGAGGTCTGGAAACACCATATATTTT
TRBJ1-6 - - TRBV6-2/TRBV6-3 CASSLARAGDSPLHF TGTGCCAGCAGCCTAGCGAGGGCAGGGGATTCACCCCTCCACTTT
TRBJ1-3 - - TRBV7-9 CASSNGGFSGNTIYF TGTGCCAGCAGCAACGGGGGATTCTCTGGAAACACCATATATTTT
TRBJ2-7 - - TRBV7-2 CASTYRGGLSSYEQYF TGTGCCAGCACCTATAGGGGGGGCCTAAGCTCCTACGAGCAGTACTTC
TRBJ1-5 - - TRBV25-1 CASKGGNQPQHF TGTGCCAGCAAAGGGGGCAATCAGCCCCAGCATTTT
TRBJ2-7 - - TRBV19 CASRSGQHSYEQYF TGTGCCAGTAGGTCAGGGCAACACTCCTACGAGCAGTACTTC
TRBJ1-1 - once TRBV27 CASSFDRRDRNTEAFF TGTGCCAGCAGTTTTGATAGGAGGGACCGAAACACTGAAGCTTTCTTT
TRBJ2-3 TRBD2 - TRBV27 CASVSGRAFADTQYF TGTGCCAGCGTGAGCGGGAGGGCCTTTGCAGATACGCAGTATTTT
TRBJ1-4 - - TRBV27 CASGTGQTNEKLFF TGTGCCAGCGGTACGGGACAAACTAATGAAAAACTGTTTTTT
TRBJ2-7 TRBD1 - TRBV15 CATSRDLTGTGYEQYF TGTGCCACCAGCAGAGATTTGACAGGGACGGGCTACGAGCAGTACTTC
TRBJ2-3 - - TRBV28 CASSFPDIRTSTDTQYF TGTGCCAGCAGTTTTCCGGATATCCGTACTAGCACAGATACGCAGTATTTT
TRBJ2-7 - - TRBV7-9 CASSLGRAYEQYF TGTGCCAGCAGCTTGGGACGGGCCTACGAGCAGTACTTC
TRBJ2-3 - - TRBV7-9 CASSPAGGSVNTDTQYF TGTGCCAGCAGCCCTGCTGGTGGTAGCGTGAACACAGATACGCAGTATTTT
TRBJ2-7 TRBD1 - TRBV6-5 CASSSGTGPYEQYF TGTGCCAGCAGTTCCGGGACAGGGCCCTACGAGCAGTACTTC
TRBJ2-3 - once TRBV5-1 CASSLGPRRADTQYF TGCGCCAGCAGCTTGGGCCCCCGGAGGGCAGATACGCAGTATTTT
TRBJ2-7 TRBD2 - TRBV20-1 CSASPGLSREQYF TGCAGTGCTAGTCCGGGACTAAGCCGCGAGCAGTACTTC
TRBJ1-2 - few TRBV6-5 CASSYRGGVDGYTF TGTGCCAGCAGCTACAGAGGGGGGGTGGATGGCTACACCTTC
TRBJ2-2 - - TRBV6-6 CASSYRTLQTGELFF TGTGCCAGCAGTTACCGGACATTACAAACCGGGGAGCTGTTTTTT
TRBJ1-1 - - TRBV30 CAWSVGGGTPEAFF TGTGCCTGGAGTGTAGGGGGGGGCACCCCTGAAGCTTTCTTT
TRBJ2-2 - - TRBV11-2 CASSFSNTGELFF TGTGCCAGCAGCTTCTCGAACACCGGGGAGCTGTTTTTT
TRBJ1-5 TRBD1 - TRBV4-1 CASSQEAGTGDQPQHF TGCGCCAGCAGCCAAGAGGCCGGGACAGGGGATCAGCCCCAGCATTTT
TRBJ1-2 TRBD1 few TRBV2 CASSNGQGLGTF TGTGCCAGCAGTAACGGACAGGGTTTGGGCACCTTC
TRBJ2-3 - - TRBV4-1 CASSQVVGTDTQYF TGCGCCAGCAGCCAAGTAGTGGGCACAGATACGCAGTATTTT
TRBJ2-5 TRBD2 - TRBV11-3 CASSLGTSGTGETQYF TGTGCCAGCAGCTTAGGGACTAGCGGGACGGGGGAGACCCAGTACTTC
TRBJ2-5 - few TRBV12-3/TRBV12-4 CASSLERRETQYF TGTGCCAGCAGTTTAGAGCGTCGGGAGACCCAGTACTTC
TRBJ1-2 - - TRBV7-8 CASSFPGDGYTF TGTGCCAGCAGCTTTCCCGGCGATGGCTACACCTTC
TRBJ1-1 - - TRBV29-1 CSVWGGNTEAFF TGCAGCGTTTGGGGGGGGAACACTGAAGCTTTCTTT
TRBJ1-3 - - TRBV27 CASSSGAGNTIYF TGTGCCAGCTCATCAGGGGCTGGAAACACCATATATTTT
TRBJ2-7 TRBD1 - TRBV29-1 CSAGDRGRLYEQYF TGCAGCGCCGGGGACAGGGGGCGACTCTACGAGCAGTACTTC
TRBJ1-6 TRBD1 - TRBV30 CAWRARQGPNSPLHF TGTGCCTGGAGGGCCAGACAGGGCCCTAATTCACCCCTCCACTTT
TRBJ2-3 - - TRBV18 CASSPLADTQYF TGTGCCAGCTCACCACTTGCAGATACGCAGTATTTT
TRBJ2-5 - - TRBV4-2 CASSQGELAGAETQYF TGTGCCAGCAGCCAAGGGGAACTAGCCGGGGCGGAGACCCAGTACTTC
TRBJ1-1 TRBD1 - TRBV30 CAWTSRGDTEAFF TGTGCCTGGACCTCCAGGGGGGACACTGAAGCTTTCTTT
TRBJ2-3 - - TRBV4-2 CASSQGGVPHPSTDTQYF TGTGCCAGCAGCCAAGGGGGGGTACCCCACCCTAGCACAGATACGCAGTATTTT